A selection of T cell receptor beta chains follows, all from one sample in a study of early T cells in non-severe SARS-CoV-2 infection. TCRdb ran MiXCR on the 5' RACE reads and lists one entry per CDR3 protein. This sample has tens of thousands of distinct CDR3 sequences; 11% occur once, and the top ten carry around 6.1%. The sequenced material came from whole blood. These receptor sequences come from an adult who was a healthcare worker with PCR-confirmed SARS-CoV-2 infection or an uninfected control (not recorded which). Both conserved end residues are part of each CDR3. The D gene is left open where the match is weak. Part of the rows lack a size; the others show once, few, many or a class for expanded clones.

DNA,CDR3,size,D,V,J
TGTGCCAGTAGGGGACAGGGTTTGACCGGGGAGCTGTTTTTT,CASRGQGLTGELFF,few,TRBD1,TRBV19,TRBJ2-2
TGCGCCAGCAGCTCCGGGACAGGTCTTTTCGGCTACACCTTC,CASSSGTGLFGYTF,.,TRBD1,TRBV5-1,TRBJ1-2
TGTGCCAGCAGCAAAGATGGGTTAATGGCTTTCTTT,CASSKDGLMAFF,.,.,TRBV21-1,TRBJ1-1
TGTGCCAGCAGCGTAGCAGGGACCGCCTCTGGAGAAGCTTTCTTT,CASSVAGTASGEAFF,.,.,TRBV9,TRBJ1-1
TGTGCCAGCAGTCTCGGGAACGATCAGTACTTC,CASSLGNDQYF,.,.,TRBV12-3/TRBV12-4,TRBJ2-7
TGCGCCAGCAGCCAAGATGGGCATCTAGGGCGAGAGACCCAGTACTTC,CASSQDGHLGRETQYF,.,.,TRBV4-3,TRBJ2-5
TGTGCCAGCAGCTTAGGACAGGGTTATCAGCCCCAGCATTTT,CASSLGQGYQPQHF,.,TRBD1,TRBV7-2,TRBJ1-5
TGTGCCAGCAGTTTAAGCTACAGCGCTGAAGCTTTCTTT,CASSLSYSAEAFF,.,.,TRBV28,TRBJ1-1
TGCGCCAGCAGCCAAGGGGTAGGCAATCAGCCCCAGCATTTT,CASSQGVGNQPQHF,.,.,TRBV4-1,TRBJ1-5
TGCAGTGCTAAAAATGACAGGACCTACACTGAAGCTTTCTTT,CSAKNDRTYTEAFF,few,.,TRBV20-1,TRBJ1-1
TGTGCCAGCAGTGAAGCTGATTTTAATGAGCAGTTCTTC,CASSEADFNEQFF,few,.,TRBV2,TRBJ2-1
TGCGCCAGCAGCCAAGTTTTGGCATGCGGGGGGGAGCAGTACTTC,CASSQVLACGGEQYF,many,TRBD2,TRBV4-3,TRBJ2-7
TGTGCCAGCAGTTCCGGACAGGGTCATGAGCAGTTCTTC,CASSSGQGHEQFF,many,TRBD1,TRBV12-3/TRBV12-4,TRBJ2-1
TGTGCCACCCAAGGGGGAGGGCCTGGCTACGAGCAGTACTTC,CATQGGGPGYEQYF,.,.,TRBV24-1,TRBJ2-7
TGCGCCAGCAGCTCCAGCGGGAGAGAAGGTGATACGCAGTATTTT,CASSSSGREGDTQYF,many,TRBD2,TRBV5-1,TRBJ2-3
TGTGCCAGCACCCGCGGACTAGGGAACACCGGGGAGCTGTTTTTT,CASTRGLGNTGELFF,.,TRBD2,TRBV6-2/TRBV6-3,TRBJ2-2
TGTGCCAGCCGGACAGGGATTTCCCCCTACGAGCAGTACTTC,CASRTGISPYEQYF,few,TRBD1,TRBV5-5,TRBJ2-7
TGTGCCAGCAGATCTAGCGGGAGGACCCACGAGCAGTACTTC,CASRSSGRTHEQYF,.,TRBD2,TRBV12-3/TRBV12-4,TRBJ2-7
TGTGCCAGCAGTGAAGCGCTTTTAGATCAGCCCCAGCATTTT,CASSEALLDQPQHF,.,.,TRBV2,TRBJ1-5
TGTGCCAGTAGTCCCGGACATCGGCAGTACTTC,CASSPGHRQYF,.,.,TRBV19,TRBJ2-7
TGCGCCAGCAGTGAGAGCCAGGGCTATGGCTACACCTTC,CASSESQGYGYTF,few,.,TRBV10-2,TRBJ1-2
TGTGCCAGCAGTTCAAACAGGGGGCAGAGGGGCGAGCAGTACTTC,CASSSNRGQRGEQYF,few,TRBD1,TRBV27,TRBJ2-7
TGTGCCACCCTCCATCAGCCCCAGCATTTT,CATLHQPQHF,few,.,TRBV19,TRBJ1-5
TGTGCCAGCCGCGGGGGCGCGGAGACCCAGTACTTC,CASRGGAETQYF,.,.,TRBV2,TRBJ2-5
TGTGCCAGCAGCTTAATTAGCGGGAGGTGGTACGAGCAGTACTTC,CASSLISGRWYEQYF,.,TRBD2,TRBV7-9,TRBJ2-7
TGTGCCAGCGTCACGAGAGACCCCCAATTCGCCTACGAGCAGTACTTC,CASVTRDPQFAYEQYF,many,.,TRBV6-2/TRBV6-3,TRBJ2-7
TGCGCCAGCAGCCAAGAGGGACAGGGTATGGGGAACATTCAGTACTTC,CASSQEGQGMGNIQYF,.,TRBD1,TRBV4-3,TRBJ2-4
TGTGCCAGCAGTGAGGGGACAGTTTATGGCTACACCTTC,CASSEGTVYGYTF,.,TRBD1,TRBV10-2,TRBJ1-2
TGTGCCATCAGTGTCGGCTTCTACACAGATACGCAGTATTTT,CAISVGFYTDTQYF,many,.,TRBV10-3,TRBJ2-3
TGTGCCAGCAGCTTATTTCGGGTAGCGGGAGATCCCCATGAGCAGTTCTTC,CASSLFRVAGDPHEQFF,few,TRBD2,TRBV7-9,TRBJ2-1
TGCGCCAGCAGTCCTGGGGACCAGGGGAGAAACACTGAAGCTTTCTTT,CASSPGDQGRNTEAFF,.,.,TRBV10-1,TRBJ1-1
TGCGCCAGCAGCTTGGAGTTTAGCGGGGAGCAGTACTTC,CASSLEFSGEQYF,.,TRBD2,TRBV5-1,TRBJ2-7